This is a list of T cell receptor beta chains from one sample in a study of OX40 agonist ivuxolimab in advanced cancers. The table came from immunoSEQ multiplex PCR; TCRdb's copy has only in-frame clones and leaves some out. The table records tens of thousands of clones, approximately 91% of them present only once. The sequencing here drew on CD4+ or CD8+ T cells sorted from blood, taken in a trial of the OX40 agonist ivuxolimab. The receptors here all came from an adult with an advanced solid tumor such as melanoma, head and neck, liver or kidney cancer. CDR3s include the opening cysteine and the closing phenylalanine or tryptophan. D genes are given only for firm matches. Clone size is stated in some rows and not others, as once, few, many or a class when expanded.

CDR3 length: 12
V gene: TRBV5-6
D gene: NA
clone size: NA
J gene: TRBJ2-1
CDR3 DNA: TGTGCCAGCAGCTTAAGTTACAATGAGCAGTTCTTC
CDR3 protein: CASSLSYNEQFF

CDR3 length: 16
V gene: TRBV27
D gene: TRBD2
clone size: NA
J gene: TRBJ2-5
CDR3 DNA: TGTGCCAGCAGTTTATCCACTAGCGGGGCCCAAGAGACCCAGTACTTC
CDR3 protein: CASSLSTSGAQETQYF

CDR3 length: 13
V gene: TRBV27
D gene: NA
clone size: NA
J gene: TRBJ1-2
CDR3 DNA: TGTGCCAGCAGTCCAGCGGCTAACTATGGCTACACCTTC
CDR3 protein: CASSPAANYGYTF

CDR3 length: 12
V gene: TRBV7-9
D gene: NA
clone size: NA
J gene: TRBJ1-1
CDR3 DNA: TGTGCCAGCAGCTTCTCGGCCAGTGAAGCTTTCTTT
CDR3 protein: CASSFSASEAFF

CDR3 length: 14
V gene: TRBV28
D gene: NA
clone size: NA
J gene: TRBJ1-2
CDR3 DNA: TGTGCCAGCAGCCCACCCCAGTGGGGCTATGGCTACACCTTC
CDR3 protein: CASSPPQWGYGYTF

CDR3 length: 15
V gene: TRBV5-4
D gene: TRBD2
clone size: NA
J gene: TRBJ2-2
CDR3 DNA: TGTGCCAGCAGCTCGACTAGCGGGAACACCGGGGAGCTGTTTTTT
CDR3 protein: CASSSTSGNTGELFF

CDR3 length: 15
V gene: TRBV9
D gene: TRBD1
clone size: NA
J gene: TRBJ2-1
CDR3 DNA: TGTGCCAGCAGCGTAGCAGGGGGCCCCTACAATGAGCAGTTCTTC
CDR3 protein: CASSVAGGPYNEQFF

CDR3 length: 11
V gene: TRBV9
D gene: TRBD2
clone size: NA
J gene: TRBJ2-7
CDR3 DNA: TGTGCCAGCGGGACTACGCACGAGCAGTACTTC
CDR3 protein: CASGTTHEQYF

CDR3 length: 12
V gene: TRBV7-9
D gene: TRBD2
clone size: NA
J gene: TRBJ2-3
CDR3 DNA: TGTGCCACCAGCGCGGGGGGAGATACGCAGTATTTT
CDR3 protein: CATSAGGDTQYF

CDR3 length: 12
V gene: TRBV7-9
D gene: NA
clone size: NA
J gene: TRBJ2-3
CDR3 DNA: TGTGCCAGCAGCCCCACGGCAGATACGCAGTATTTT
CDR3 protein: CASSPTADTQYF

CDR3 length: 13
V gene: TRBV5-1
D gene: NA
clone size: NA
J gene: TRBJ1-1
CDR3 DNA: TGCGCCAGCAGCTTGTACCCGGACACTGAAGCTTTCTTT
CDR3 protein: CASSLYPDTEAFF

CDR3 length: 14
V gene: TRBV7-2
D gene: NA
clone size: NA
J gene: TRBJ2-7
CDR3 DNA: TGTGCCAGCAGCTTCGGTGGGAGCGGCTACGAGCAGTACTTC
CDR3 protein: CASSFGGSGYEQYF

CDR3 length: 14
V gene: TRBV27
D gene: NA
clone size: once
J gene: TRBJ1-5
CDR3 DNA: TGTGCCAGCAGGAATGGGGGGCCCAATCAGCCCCAGCATTTT
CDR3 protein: CASRNGGPNQPQHF

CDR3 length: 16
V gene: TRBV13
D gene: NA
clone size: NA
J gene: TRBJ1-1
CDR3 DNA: TGTGCCAGCAGCTGGACCCTCGACATAAGCTGGTCTGAAGCTTTCTTT
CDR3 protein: CASSWTLDISWSEAFF

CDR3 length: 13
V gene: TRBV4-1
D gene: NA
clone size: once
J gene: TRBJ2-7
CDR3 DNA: TGCGCCAGCAGCCACGCTCAGGGTTACGAGCAGTACTTC
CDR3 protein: CASSHAQGYEQYF

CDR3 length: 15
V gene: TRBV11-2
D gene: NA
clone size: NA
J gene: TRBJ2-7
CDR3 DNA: TGTGCCAGCAGCTTCGGGAGCGCGCGTTCCTACGAGCAGTACTTC
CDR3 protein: CASSFGSARSYEQYF

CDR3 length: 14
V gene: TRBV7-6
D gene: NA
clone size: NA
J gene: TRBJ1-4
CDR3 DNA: TGTGCCAGCAACCCGGGGGGGGCAGGTGAAAAACTGTTTTTT
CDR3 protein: CASNPGGAGEKLFF

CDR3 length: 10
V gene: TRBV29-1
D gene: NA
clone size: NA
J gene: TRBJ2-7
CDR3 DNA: TGCAGCGTCTTTGGGACACAGCAGTACTTC
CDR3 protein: CSVFGTQQYF

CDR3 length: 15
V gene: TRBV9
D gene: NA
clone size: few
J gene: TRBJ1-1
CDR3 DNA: TGTGCCAGCAGCGTAGAGGCAGCCTATGTCACTGAAGCTTTCTTT
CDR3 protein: CASSVEAAYVTEAFF

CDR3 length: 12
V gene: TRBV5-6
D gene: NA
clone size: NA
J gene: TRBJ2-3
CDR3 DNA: TGTGCCAGCAGTCAGGGGACTTTCCAGCAGTATTTT
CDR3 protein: CASSQGTFQQYF

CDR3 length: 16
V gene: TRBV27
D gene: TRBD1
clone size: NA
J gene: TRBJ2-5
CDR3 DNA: TGTGCCAGCAGTTTTTCCGGGACAGGGGGCGCGGAGACCCAGTACTTC
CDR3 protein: CASSFSGTGGAETQYF